The next 9 T cell receptor beta chains were all read from a single sample in a study of OX40 agonist ivuxolimab in advanced cancers. Generated by immunoSEQ multiplex PCR, the TCRdb table keeps only in-frame clones and is missing some. The sample includes 95,000 to 100,000 clones, 90% of them seen just once. This sample comprised CD4+ or CD8+ T cells sorted from blood, obtained in a trial of the OX40 agonist ivuxolimab. These receptors all come from an adult with an advanced solid tumor such as melanoma, head and neck, liver or kidney cancer.

This chain uses TRBV27 with TRBJ2-1; 7 bases match TRBD2. Per germline, CDR1 MNHEY and CDR2 SMNVEV (reference sequence). The length of the CDR3 is 13 residues. J gave up 7 bases and V 6 bases, and 6 bases lay outside the gene matches. CDR3 nucleotides: TGTGCCAGCAGGGGGAGGGTCGGAAATGAGCAGTTCTTC. Its translation is CASRGRVGNEQFF.

This chain joins TRBV4-2 and TRBJ2-1, with 9 bases that match TRBD2. Trimming cost V 5 bases and J 2 bases; bases outside gene matches: 10. This CDR3 region has 17 residues. Per the germline V gene, CDR1 is LGHNA and CDR2 is YNFKEQ. In nucleotides, the CDR3 is TGTGCCAGCAGCGGCTCTGGGGCGGGAGGGACCTACAATGAGCAGTTCTTC. Its protein is CASSGSGAGGTYNEQFF.

V and J are TRBV30 and TRBJ1-5; the D is unclear. This CDR3 is 13 amino acids long. The V and J ends lost 3 bases and 2 bases respectively, with 8 bases between them. The germline V gene encodes CDR1 GTSNPN and CDR2 SVGIG (reference sequence). The CDR3 is CAWRVGGNQPQHF. The CDR3 DNA is TGTGCCTGGAGGGTCGGGGGCAATCAGCCCCAGCATTTT.

The rearrangement links TRBV25-1 to TRBJ2-1, with 7 nucleotides matching TRBD1. Germline V CDR1 and CDR2: MGHDK, SYGVNS. The CDR3 length is 13 residues. The V gene end was trimmed by 6 bases and the J gene end by 7 bases; junction bases not matched to a gene: 6. CDR3 DNA: TGTGCCAGCAGGTCGACAGGGTGGAATGAGCAGTTCTTC. It translates to CASRSTGWNEQFF. The full variable domain, completed using reference TRBV25-1 and TRBJ2-1, is EADIYQTPRYLVIGTGKKITLECSQTMGHDKMYWYQQDPGMELHLIHYSYGVNSTEKGDLSSESTVSRIRTEHFPLTLESARPSHTSQYLCASRSTGWNEQFFGPGTRLTVL.

The chain has TRBV4-1 and TRBJ2-7; 9 nucleotides match TRBD2. Germline lookup yields CDR1 MGHRA and CDR2 YSYEKL. The trim removed 0 bases at V and 5 bases at J, leaving 17 bases unmatched. The CDR3 is 19 amino acids. As DNA, the CDR3 is TGCGCCAGCAGCCAAGACATAGCCCAAGCGGGACTAGCCTTTAACGAGCAGTACTTC. As protein: CASSQDIAQAGLAFNEQYF.

The chain links TRBV11-3 to TRBJ2-4, with D unclear. This CDR3 comprises 13 residues. Per germline, CDR1 SGHNT and CDR2 YENEEA. The V end was cut by 1 base, the J end by 0 bases, with 1 base between. CDR3 DNA: TGTGCCAGCAGCTTAGTAGCCAAAAACATTCAGTACTTC. This encodes CASSLVAKNIQYF.

This clone was found a few times. The CDR3 DNA reads TGTGCCAGCAGCTTTGGACTAGCGGTCCAAGAGACCCAGTACTTC. It encodes CASSFGLAVQETQYF. This sequence joins TRBV5-8 and TRBJ2-5; 10 bases map to TRBD2. CDR1 and CDR2 from the germline V gene are SGHTS and YDEGEE. Unmatched junction bases numbered 2, after V lost 2 bases and J lost 1 base. The CDR3 is 15 residues long. The variable domain in full, with the rest retrieved from reference TRBV5-8 and TRBJ2-5, is EAGVTQSPTHLIKTRGQQATLRCSPISGHTSVYWYQQALGLGLQFLLWYDEGEERNRGNFPPRFSGRQFPNYSSELNVNALELEDSALYLCASSFGLAVQETQYFGPGTRLLVL.

The gene calls are TRBV21-1 and TRBJ2-3; whether TRBD2, the table's D call, matches the DNA was not checked. TRBV21-1 is classified as a pseudogene. This CDR3 has 15 amino acids. The CDR3 DNA sequence: TGTGCCAGCAGCAAACTGAGCGTCCGCACAGATACGCAGTATTTT. It encodes CASSKLSVRTDTQYF.

The chain is built from TRBV18 and TRBJ1-2, with D possibly TRBD1 on 5 matching bases. Germline lookup yields CDR1 KGHSH and CDR2 LQKENI. CDR3 length equals 14 residues. Trimming shortened V by 2 bases and J by 10 bases, and 17 bases separated the two germline ends. The chain's CDR3 is CASSPEGQGYHYTF. The CDR3 nucleotides are TGTGCCAGCTCACCAGAAGGCCAGGGATACCACTACACCTTC.